The clone carrying this T cell receptor beta chain was counted ten times or more. Antigen: not known. This sample was taken from a study of T cells in Graves' hyperthyroidism and ophthalmopathy. Findings of the study overall: Blood also contained most expanded thyroid clonotypes above 0.001.

There were TCR beta CDR3 regions amplified from RNA transcripts. In the first-round RT-PCR of the TCR CDR3, the HTBI primer set was used. TCRdb re-derived calls from the multiplex PCR reads in MiXCR, one entry per CDR3 protein. The sample comprises about 500,000 distinct CDR3 sequences, approximately 15% of which are singletons, and about 17% rests with the top ten. CDR1 is SGHAT and CDR2 is FQNNGV in the germline V gene. Trimming removed 1 base from V and 1 base from J, with 7 bases in between. The CDR3 is made up of 15 amino acids. The sequenced material came from blood. The sequence came from a woman aged 18-29 years with Graves' hyperthyroidism. The rearrangement links TRBV11-2 to TRBJ2-2; D perhaps matches TRBD1 (5 bases). Here the CDR3 reads CASSLVTENTGELFF. As DNA, the CDR3 is TGTGCCAGCAGCTTAGTGACAGAGAACACCGGGGAGCTGTTTTTT.